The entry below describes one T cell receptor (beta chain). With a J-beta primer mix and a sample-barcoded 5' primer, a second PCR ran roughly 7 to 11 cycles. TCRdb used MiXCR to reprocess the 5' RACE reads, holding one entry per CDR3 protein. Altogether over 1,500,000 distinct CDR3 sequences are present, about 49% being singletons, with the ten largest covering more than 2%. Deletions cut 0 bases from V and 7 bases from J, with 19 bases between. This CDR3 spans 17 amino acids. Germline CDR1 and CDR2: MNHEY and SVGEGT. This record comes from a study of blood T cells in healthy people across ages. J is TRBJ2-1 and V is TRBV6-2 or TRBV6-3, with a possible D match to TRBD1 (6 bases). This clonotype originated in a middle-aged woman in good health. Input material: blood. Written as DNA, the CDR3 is TGTGCCAGCAGTTACTCGAAGACTACAGGGTTACTGAATGAGCAGTTCTTC. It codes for CASSYSKTTGLLNEQFF.